This T cell receptor beta chain comes out of a study of shared clonotypes between healthy human individuals. Study information: Researchers assigned three CD4 naive, three CD4 memory, two CD8 naive and one CD8 memory plate to each donor.

This was a deep-level run. Investigators spread the genomic DNA of each subset evenly over several immunoSEQ plates. Roughly 30,000 T cell genomes (around 0.2 ug DNA) went into each sorted-subset replicate. The assay was immunoSEQ multiplex PCR, and TCRdb's table has in-frame clones only and misses some. Among around 2,000,000 clones, 93% were seen once, and the ten largest hold 1.7%. CD8 cells classed as naive were CD45RO-negative and positively selected for CCR7, excluding terminally differentiated effector memory CD45RA+ cells. V was clipped by 2 bases and J by 5 bases, with 7 bases between them. The CDR3 extends over 13 amino acids. The germline V gene encodes CDR1 SGHVS and CDR2 FNYEAQ.

The J gene is TRBJ1-5, the V gene TRBV7-6, with unresolved D. This sequence was found in a man younger than 35 in good health. Some clones in this sample may be carry-over from other donors' samples. The sequenced sample was naive CD8+ T cells from PBMCs. DNA for the CDR3: TGTGCCAGCAGCTTATACCCGGATCAGCCCCAGCATTTT. This sequence encodes CASSLYPDQPQHF.